A single sample gave rise to the 29 T cell receptor beta chains below, sequenced in a study of cytomegalovirus exposure and HLA in healthy donors. The method was immunoSEQ multiplex PCR; TCRdb's version includes in-frame clones alone and lacks a portion of them. The repertoire includes some 83,000 clones, approximately 94% of them detected once, and 2.5% to 3.5% sits in the top ten. Sequencing used PBMCs. These receptors originate from a woman aged 18-29 years in good health and CMV-seropositive.

The V call is TRBV4-1, the J call TRBJ2-1, with 9 bases aligning to TRBD1. Per germline, CDR1 MGHRA and CDR2 YSYEKL. J was trimmed by 7 bases and V by 1 base; bases with no gene match: 5. The CDR3 contains 15 residues. The CDR3 loop reads CASSQGTGVANEQFF. The CDR3 coding sequence is TGCGCCAGCAGCCAAGGGACAGGGGTTGCGAATGAGCAGTTCTTC.

J is TRBJ2-7 and V is TRBV6-5; D is undetermined. The V gene lost 5 bases and the J gene lost 4 bases, with 9 bases spanning the gap. The CDR3 is made up of 12 amino acids. Germline-derived CDR1 and CDR2 are MNHEY and SVGAGI. The CDR3 region is CASSAGGYEQYF. The CDR3 nucleotides read TGTGCCAGCAGTGCCGGCGGTTACGAGCAGTACTTC.

This CDR3 is CASSQQGDDQPQHF. DNA of the CDR3: TGTGCCAGCAGTCAACAGGGCGATGATCAGCCCCAGCATTTT. This chain connects TRBV27 to TRBJ1-5; D might be TRBD1 (6 bases). Germline CDR1 is MNHEY and CDR2 is SMNVEV (reference sequence). The germline V and J ends were trimmed by 5 bases and 5 bases, with 13 bases remaining between them. This CDR3 contains 14 residues.

The J gene is TRBJ1-6, the V gene TRBV7-3; the match to TRBD1 covers 7 bases. This CDR3 has 14 amino acids. The junction had 8 bases not matched to a gene; V was cut back by 9 bases and J by 6 bases. Germline-derived CDR1 and CDR2 are SGHTA and FQGTGA. CDR3 sequence (DNA): TGTGCCAGAAAGGGGGACAGCGTTAATTCACCCCTCCACTTT. It specifies CARKGDSVNSPLHF.

The V call is TRBV4-2, the J call TRBJ1-2; tentative D call: TRBD1 (5 bases). The CDR3 loop spans 14 amino acids. In germline, CDR1 is LGHNA, CDR2 YNFKEQ. With 5 bases removed from V and 1 base from J, the gap between germline ends came to 11 bases. CDR3 loop: CASSVDTFNYGYTF. The CDR3 nucleotides read TGTGCCAGCAGCGTGGACACGTTTAACTATGGCTACACCTTC.

The rearrangement uses TRBV6-5 and TRBJ2-7, with 7 bases lining up with TRBD1. The CDR3 sequence is 15 residues long. Germline CDR1 MNHEY, CDR2 SVGAGI. V was clipped by 0 bases and J by 2 bases; unmatched bases: 4. CDR3 bases: TGTGCCAGCAGTTACTCACACGGGACAGCCTACGAGCAGTACTTC. Amino acids: CASSYSHGTAYEQYF.

The chain has TRBV6-6 and TRBJ2-3; TRBD1 matches at 9 bases. Germline V CDR1 and CDR2: MNHNY, SVGAGI (reference sequence). The CDR3 has 16 residues. Germline trimming cut 5 bases from V and 2 bases from J; bases unmatched to any gene: 8. CDR3 region: CASSKGQGLVTDTQYF. Written as DNA, the CDR3 is TGTGCCAGCAGTAAGGGACAGGGTTTAGTCACAGATACGCAGTATTTT.

The rearrangement joins TRBV30 to TRBJ2-5; TRBD2 is a possible D gene (7 bases). CDR3 length equals 16 residues. Germline CDR1 and CDR2: GTSNPN and SVGIG (reference sequence). V lost 1 base and J 2 bases, leaving 17 bases between the germline ends. The DNA of the CDR3 is TGTGCCTGGAGTGGGTTGGGGGCGGGGGAACAAGAGACCCAGTACTTC. Its protein is CAWSGLGAGEQETQYF.

The chain carries TRBV7-9 and TRBJ2-2, with 9 bases lining up with TRBD2. This CDR3 comprises 16 residues. V lost 4 bases and J lost 6; bases outside the gene matches: 9. The germline V gene has CDR1 SEHNR and CDR2 FQNEAQ (reference sequence). The CDR3 loop is CASSSPGLANPGELFF. The CDR3 DNA sequence: TGTGCCAGCAGCTCTCCGGGACTAGCAAATCCCGGGGAGCTGTTTTTT.

The chain carries TRBV4-1 and TRBJ2-4; 9 bases match TRBD1. This CDR3 comprises 16 residues. CDR1 is MGHRA and CDR2 is YSYEKL in the germline V gene. J was trimmed by 2 bases and V by 3 bases; bases with no gene match: 5. The CDR3 reads CASSQGQGRTKNIQYF. DNA of the CDR3: TGCGCCAGCAGCCAGGGACAGGGTCGGACCAAAAACATTCAGTACTTC.

The chain combines TRBV9 with TRBJ2-5, with D possibly TRBD2 on 6 matching bases. This CDR3 comprises 17 residues. CDR1 and CDR2 from the germline V gene are SGDLS and YYNGEE. Trimming shortened V by 0 bases and J by 5 bases, and 20 bases separated the two germline ends. Here the CDR3 reads CASSVDASGGWSETQYF. The CDR3 bases are TGTGCCAGCAGCGTAGACGCCTCCGGAGGGTGGTCGGAGACCCAGTACTTC. Filled out from reference TRBV9 and TRBJ2-5, the complete variable domain reads DSGVTQTPKHLITATGQRVTLRCSPRSGDLSVYWYQQSLDQGLQFLIQYYNGEERAKGNILERFSAQQFPDLHSELNLSSLELGDSALYFCASSVDASGGWSETQYFGPGTRLLVL.

V and J are TRBV7-9 and TRBJ1-1; D is undetermined. V was cut by 2 bases and J by 3 bases, with 16 bases left in between. The CDR3 is made up of 16 amino acids. CDR1 is SEHNR, CDR2 FQNEAQ, per germline (reference sequence). The CDR3 region is CASSLIGEGSHTEAFF. CDR3 DNA sequence: TGTGCCAGCAGCTTAATCGGCGAGGGATCGCACACTGAAGCTTTCTTT.

The CDR3 sequence is CASSADYSYEQYF. Written as DNA, the CDR3 is TGTGCCAGCAGCGCAGACTACTCCTACGAGCAGTACTTC. The chain couples TRBV2 to TRBJ2-7; the D gene is possibly TRBD2 (5 bases). The CDR3 is 13 residues long. V was shortened by 6 bases and J by 0 bases, with 9 bases between the two germline ends. Germline V CDR1 and CDR2: SNHLY, FYNNEI. Full variable domain (remainder filled in from reference TRBV2 and TRBJ2-7): EPEVTQTPSHQVTQMGQEVILRCVPISNHLYFYWYRQILGQKVEFLVSFYNNEISEKSEIFDDQFSVERPDGSNFTLKIRSTKLEDSAMYFCASSADYSYEQYFGPGTRLTVT.

The rearrangement uses TRBV18 and TRBJ1-1, with TRBD1 matching 12 bases. CDR3 length equals 18 residues. V was pared by 2 bases and J by 0 bases, with 7 bases of the junction left unmatched. Germline values: CDR1 KGHSH, CDR2 LQKENI. The chain's CDR3 is CASSPVMGQGALNTEAFF. The CDR3 DNA reads TGTGCCAGCTCACCAGTAATGGGACAGGGGGCCCTGAACACTGAAGCTTTCTTT.

The chain recombines TRBV19 with TRBJ1-5, with D possibly being TRBD1 (5 bases). In germline, CDR1 is LNHDA, CDR2 SQIVND (reference sequence). The CDR3 has 12 amino acids. V lost 7 bases, J lost 6 bases, and 10 bases lay in between. CDR3 sequence (DNA): TGTGCCAGTACAGGAGGGGTTCAGCCCCAGCATTTT. Translation: CASTGGVQPQHF.

This clone was detected only once. Here the CDR3 reads CASSLSPEPSTDTQYF. Here the CDR3 DNA reads TGTGCCAGCAGTTTATCACCAGAACCTAGCACAGATACGCAGTATTTT. The V gene is TRBV27, the J gene TRBJ2-3; no firm D call. With 0 bases removed from V and 0 bases from J, the gap between germline ends came to 10 bases. CDR3 size: 16 residues. The germline V gene encodes CDR1 MNHEY and CDR2 SMNVEV (reference sequence).

The J gene is TRBJ1-1, the V gene TRBV4-2; TRBD1 is a possible D gene (5 bases). The CDR3 contains 14 residues. With 5 bases removed from V and 4 bases from J, the gap between germline ends came to 14 bases. Per germline, CDR1 LGHNA and CDR2 YNFKEQ. CDR3 region: CASSSPLRGTEAFF. DNA for the CDR3: TGTGCCAGCAGCTCCCCGTTAAGGGGCACTGAAGCTTTCTTT.

This rearrangement joins TRBV5-6 to TRBJ1-1, with 7 nucleotides matching TRBD1. The junction had 10 bases not matched to a gene; V was cut back by 5 bases and J by 6 bases. Germline values: CDR1 SGHDT, CDR2 YYEEEE. The CDR3 contains 14 residues. The CDR3 bases are TGTGCCAGCAGTTCAAGAGACAGGGTCCCTGAAGCTTTCTTT. It encodes CASSSRDRVPEAFF.

This chain joins TRBV7-2 and TRBJ1-3; D is undetermined. Germline CDR1 SGHTA, CDR2 FQGNSA. The CDR3 sequence is 14 residues long. Trimming pared 4 bases from V and 0 bases from J, leaving 7 bases between. Written as DNA, the CDR3 is TGTGCCAGCAGCTCCTCACTCTCTGGAAACACCATATATTTT. Translation: CASSSSLSGNTIYF.

V is TRBV30 and J is TRBJ2-5, with unresolved D. This CDR3 contains 12 residues. CDR1 and CDR2 (germline): GTSNPN, SVGIG (reference sequence). The V gene lost 3 bases and the J gene lost 4 bases, with 9 bases spanning the gap. The CDR3 loop is CAWRFPRETQYF. In nucleotides, the CDR3 is TGTGCCTGGAGATTCCCTCGAGAGACCCAGTACTTC.

The V call is TRBV6-1, the J call TRBJ2-7; no reliable D call. Per germline, CDR1 MNHNS and CDR2 SASEGT. The V and J ends lost 7 bases and 1 base respectively, with 14 bases between them. CDR3 length equals 14 residues. The CDR3 protein is CASTIAHQSYEQYF. CDR3 coding DNA: TGTGCCAGCACCATAGCACACCAGTCCTACGAGCAGTACTTC.

The rearrangement links TRBV2 to TRBJ1-2; D is possibly TRBD1 (5 bases). Germline V gene sequence: CDR1 SNHLY, CDR2 FYNNEI. V gave up 5 bases and J gave up 5 bases, with 6 bases separating them. The length of the CDR3 is 11 residues. The DNA for the CDR3 is TGTGCCAGCAGTACAGGTTATGGCTACACCTTC. Its translation is CASSTGYGYTF.

This chain connects TRBV10-3 to TRBJ1-2; D is perhaps TRBD1 (6 bases). CDR1 is ENHRY, CDR2 SYGVKD, per germline. Between the trimmed V and J ends, which lost 6 bases and 6 bases, there was a span of 14 bases. This CDR3 contains 13 residues. CDR3 sequence (DNA): TGTGCCATCAGGGATACAGGGACGGATGGCTACACCTTC. Protein sequence: CAIRDTGTDGYTF.

The chain carries TRBV11-2 and TRBJ2-7; tentatively, D is TRBD2 (7 bases). Germline CDR1 reads SGHAT; CDR2 reads FQNNGV. V shed 3 bases and J shed 4 bases, with 22 bases lying between them. This CDR3 spans 17 amino acids. CDR3 bases: TGTGCCAGCAGCTTGCGGAAAAGCGGGACACTTCCTTACGAGCAGTACTTC. It yields the protein CASSLRKSGTLPYEQYF.

The chain is built from TRBV27 and TRBJ1-3; TRBD1 matches at 7 bases. There are 13 residues in the CDR3. Per the germline V gene, CDR1 is MNHEY and CDR2 is SMNVEV (reference sequence). J lost 3 bases, V lost 5 bases, and 1 base had no gene match. The CDR3 spells CASSGTDGNTIYF. Written as DNA, the CDR3 is TGTGCCAGCAGTGGGACAGATGGAAACACCATATATTTT.

This chain uses TRBV5-6 with TRBJ2-6, with D unresolved. From germline, CDR1 is SGHDT and CDR2 YYEEEE. The V and J ends lost 5 bases and 1 base respectively, with 10 bases between them. CDR3 length: 15 residues. DNA of the CDR3: TGTGCCAGCAGTGCAACTGGTTCTGGGGCCAACGTCCTGACTTTC. Amino acids: CASSATGSGANVLTF.

The V call is TRBV11-2, the J call TRBJ1-2, with no clear D. Germline CDR1 is SGHAT and CDR2 is FQNNGV. Trimming cost V 3 bases and J 8 bases, with 13 bases left between them. This CDR3 is built from 13 residues. The CDR3 DNA follows: TGTGCCAGCAGCTTCGGCCGGCGGGAGGGCTACACCTTC. It specifies CASSFGRREGYTF. Full variable domain (rest looked up from reference TRBV11-2 and TRBJ1-2): EAGVAQSPRYKIIEKRQSVAFWCNPISGHATLYWYQQILGQGPKLLIQFQNNGVVDDSQLPKDRFSAERLKGVDSTLKIQPAKLEDSAVYLCASSFGRREGYTFGSGTRLTVV.

The gene calls are TRBV28 and TRBJ1-1, with a possible D match to TRBD1 (5 bases). V was cut by 8 bases and J by 4 bases, with 20 bases left in between. The CDR3 runs 15 residues. Germline-derived CDR1 and CDR2 are MDHEN and SYDVKM. The CDR3 nucleotides read TGTGCCAGCGACTCCTCCGTATCGGGGGGCACTGAAGCTTTCTTT. Residues: CASDSSVSGGTEAFF. Complete variable domain (other parts from reference TRBV28 and TRBJ1-1): DVKVTQSSRYLVKRTGEKVFLECVQDMDHENMFWYRQDPGLGLRLIYFSYDVKMKEKGDIPEGYSVSREKKERFSLILESASTNQTSMYLCASDSSVSGGTEAFFGQGTRLTVV.

The chain recombines TRBV19 with TRBJ2-7; a weak D match, TRBD1 (5 bases). Trimming stripped 3 bases from V and 8 bases from J, with 14 bases between. Germline values: CDR1 LNHDA, CDR2 SQIVND (reference sequence). The CDR3 is made up of 13 amino acids. In DNA, the CDR3 is TGTGCCAGTAGTATCCGACAGTCTGACCAGCAGTACTTC. Protein product: CASSIRQSDQQYF.